This T cell receptor beta chain came from a study of blood T cell repertoires in COVID-19. Sequencing was performed with immunoSEQ multiplex PCR; in TCRdb, only in-frame clones are kept and a portion is missing. The table has about 73,000 clones, around 80% seen once; the top ten hold roughly 5%. The CDR3 runs 18 residues. Trimming pared 0 bases from V and 0 bases from J, leaving 15 bases between. Germline values: CDR1 MNHEY, CDR2 SVGEGT. This clonotype originated in a middle-aged man with active COVID-19. Sequenced: peripheral blood. The chain recombines TRBV6-2 or TRBV6-3 with TRBJ2-1, with D possibly TRBD1 on 6 matching bases. CDR3 sequence (DNA): TGTGCCAGCAGTTACTCGTTGGGGGCAACGAGCTCCTACAATGAGCAGTTCTTC. It translates to CASSYSLGATSSYNEQFF.